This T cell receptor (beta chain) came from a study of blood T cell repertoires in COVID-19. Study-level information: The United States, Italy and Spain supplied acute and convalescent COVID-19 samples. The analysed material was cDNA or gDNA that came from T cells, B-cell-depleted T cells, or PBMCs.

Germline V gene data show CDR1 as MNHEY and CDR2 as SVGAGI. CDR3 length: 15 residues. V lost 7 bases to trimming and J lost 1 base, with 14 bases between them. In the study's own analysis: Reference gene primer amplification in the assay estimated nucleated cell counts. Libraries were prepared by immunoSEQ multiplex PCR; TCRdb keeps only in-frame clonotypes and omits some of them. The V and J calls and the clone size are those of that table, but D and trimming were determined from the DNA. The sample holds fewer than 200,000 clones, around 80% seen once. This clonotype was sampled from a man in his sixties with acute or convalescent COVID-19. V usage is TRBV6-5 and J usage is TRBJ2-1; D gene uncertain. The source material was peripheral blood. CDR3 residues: CASTMSFSSYNEQFF. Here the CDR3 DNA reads TGTGCCAGCACTATGTCTTTTTCTTCCTACAATGAGCAGTTCTTC.